This is a list of T cell receptor beta chains from one sample in a study of T cell repertoires in cytomegalovirus infection. MiXCR, applied by TCRdb to the reads, yields one record per CDR3 protein. The profile shows approximately 500,000 distinct CDR3 sequences, 16% of them singletons. The sample comprised CD8+ T cells from PBMCs. These TCRs come from a human donor in good health (CMV status not recorded). Some clones in this sample may be carry-over from other donors' samples. Both conserved end residues are part of each CDR3. The D gene is left open where the match is weak. Clone sizes are given selectively: once, few, many, or a class where the clone is expanded.

V	J	size	D	CDR3	DNA
TRBV19	TRBJ1-1	many	.	CASSIWESGMNTEAFF	TGTGCCAGTAGTATTTGGGAGTCAGGTATGAACACTGAAGCTTTCTTT
TRBV11-2	TRBJ2-7	.	.	CASSLARGKGYEQYF	TGTGCCAGCAGCCTTGCTAGGGGAAAGGGCTACGAGCAGTACTTC
TRBV5-8	TRBJ2-1	few	.	CASSSHRAEEQFF	TGTGCCAGCAGCTCCCACAGGGCGGAGGAGCAGTTCTTC
TRBV6-5	TRBJ1-2	many	TRBD1	CASSWTGDYGYTF	TGTGCCAGCAGCTGGACAGGGGACTATGGCTACACCTTC
TRBV29-1	TRBJ1-4	.	TRBD1	CSVSGQWNEKLFF	TGCAGCGTTTCGGGACAGTGGAATGAAAAACTGTTTTTT
TRBV9	TRBJ1-2	.	.	CASSVEGVPVYGYTF	TGTGCCAGCAGCGTAGAGGGGGTACCGGTCTATGGCTACACCTTC
TRBV4-1	TRBJ1-1	once	.	CASSQDQRGTEAFF	TGCGCCAGCAGCCAAGACCAGAGAGGCACTGAAGCTTTCTTT
TRBV5-5	TRBJ2-7	few	TRBD2	CASSFQSLAGSYEQYF	TGTGCCAGCAGTTTCCAATCACTAGCGGGGTCCTACGAGCAGTACTTC
TRBV11-2	TRBJ1-4	few	.	CASSSWEGGWTNEKLFF	TGTGCCAGCAGCTCATGGGAGGGGGGTTGGACTAATGAAAAACTGTTTTTT
TRBV12-3/TRBV12-4	TRBJ2-7	.	.	CASSLRLKSRFTAYEQYF	TGTGCCAGCAGTTTGAGGTTGAAGTCCAGGTTTACAGCCTACGAGCAGTACTTC
TRBV7-2	TRBJ2-7	many	.	CASSPYVSPHEQYF	TGTGCCAGCAGCCCCTACGTGTCGCCCCACGAGCAGTACTTC
TRBV28	TRBJ1-5	.	.	CASGMPQHF	TGTGCCAGCGGGATGCCCCAGCATTTT
TRBV29-1	TRBJ2-7	few	.	CSVLLGDGSTYEQYF	TGCAGCGTCCTTTTAGGGGATGGCAGTACTTACGAGCAGTACTTC
TRBV7-9	TRBJ2-1	many	.	CASSPFSGIHNEQFF	TGTGCCAGCAGCCCATTCAGCGGTATCCACAATGAGCAGTTCTTC
TRBV9	TRBJ2-1	.	TRBD2	CASSVSGGYNEPFF	TGTGCAAGCAGCGTAAGCGGGGGGTACAATGAGCCGTTCTTC
TRBV7-9	TRBJ2-6	many	.	CASSLAGVRDGANVLTF	TGTGCCAGCAGCTTAGCGGGGGTCAGGGATGGGGCCAACGTCCTGACTTTC
TRBV20-1	TRBJ2-1	few	.	CSARVGYNEQFF	TGCAGTGCTAGAGTGGGTTACAATGAGCAGTTCTTC
TRBV7-7	TRBJ2-7	few	.	CASSPGARDSQYF	TGTGCCAGCAGCCCGGGGGCCCGGGACAGTCAGTACTTC
TRBV27	TRBJ2-3	.	TRBD2	CASSLGGRHTDTQYF	TGTGCCAGCAGTCTAGGCGGGAGGCACACAGATACGCAGTATTTT
TRBV27	TRBJ1-4	few	.	CASHSGQDREKLFF	TGTGCCAGCCACTCGGGGCAAGATCGAGAAAAACTGTTTTTT
TRBV27	TRBJ1-1	few	.	CASSYEENTEAFF	TGTGCCAGCAGTTATGAGGAGAACACTGAAGCTTTCTTT
TRBV27	TRBJ2-7	few	.	CASSLGGAGVYEQYF	TGTGCCAGCAGCCTGGGAGGGGCAGGGGTCTACGAGCAGTACTTC
TRBV5-6	TRBJ2-1	.	TRBD2	CASSLEGLAAYNEQFF	TGTGCCAGCAGCTTGGAGGGACTAGCGGCCTACAATGAGCAGTTCTTC
TRBV7-8	TRBJ2-5	many	.	CASSFRTGKETQYF	TGTGCCAGCAGCTTCCGGACGGGGAAAGAGACCCAGTACTTC
TRBV7-8	TRBJ2-2	many	.	CASSEGRSNTGELFF	TGTGCCAGCAGCGAAGGACGGTCGAACACCGGGGAGCTGTTTTTT
TRBV4-2	TRBJ1-1	.	.	CASSLRGASPLAFF	TGTGCCAGCAGCCTCCGAGGTGCCTCTCCGCTGGCTTTCTTT
TRBV12-3/TRBV12-4	TRBJ2-1	many	.	CASALYGYNEQFF	TGTGCCAGCGCCCTATATGGCTACAATGAGCAGTTCTTC
TRBV28	TRBJ1-1	many	.	CASSKHGGHTEAFF	TGTGCCAGCAGCAAGCATGGGGGGCACACTGAAGCTTTCTTT
TRBV4-1	TRBJ2-1	few	TRBD2	CASSQELAGGPNYNEQFF	TGCGCCAGCAGCCAAGAACTAGCGGGAGGGCCTAACTACAATGAGCAGTTCTTC
TRBV13	TRBJ1-2	once	TRBD1	CASSSVATGYHGYTF	TGTGCCAGCAGCTCCGTCGCGACAGGGTACCATGGCTACACCTTC
TRBV27	TRBJ1-1	many	TRBD1	CASSSLDRGDRTEAFF	TGTGCCAGCAGTTCCCTGGACAGGGGAGACCGCACTGAAGCTTTCTTT
TRBV24-1	TRBJ2-2	few	TRBD1	CATSEPTGWDTGELFF	TGTGCCACCAGTGAACCGACAGGGTGGGACACCGGGGAGCTGTTTTTT
TRBV7-8	TRBJ1-5	many	.	CASSPVVGGAGQPQHF	TGTGCCAGCAGCCCCGTCGTGGGGGGCGCAGGTCAGCCCCAGCATTTT
TRBV4-1	TRBJ1-2	many	.	CASSQDGGLKQYGYTF	TGCGCCAGCAGCCAAGATGGAGGACTGAAACAGTACGGCTACACCTTC
TRBV4-1	TRBJ1-5	.	TRBD1	CASSQDWTGVYQPQHF	TGCGCCAGCAGCCAAGATTGGACAGGGGTTTATCAGCCCCAGCATTTT
TRBV2	TRBJ1-1	few	TRBD1	CASSEVIPGQGGTEAFF	TGTGCCAGCAGTGAAGTGATCCCGGGACAGGGCGGTACTGAAGCTTTCTTT
TRBV7-9	TRBJ1-2	.	TRBD1	CASSTGQFYGYTF	TGTGCCAGCAGCACGGGACAGTTCTATGGCTACACCTTC
TRBV18	TRBJ2-7	.	TRBD2	CASSRASGRRNEQYF	TGTGCCAGCTCACGTGCTAGCGGGAGAAGGAACGAGCAGTACTTC
TRBV5-1	TRBJ2-5	few	.	CASSFWFYEETQYF	TGCGCCAGCAGCTTTTGGTTCTACGAAGAGACCCAGTACTTC
TRBV20-1	TRBJ2-3	.	TRBD2	CSARDIGLAGSTDTQYF	TGCAGTGCTAGAGACATAGGACTAGCGGGGTCCACAGATACGCAGTATTTT
TRBV5-4	TRBJ2-1	.	TRBD1	CASSSGQGLHNEQFF	TGTGCCAGCAGCTCAGGACAGGGCCTACACAATGAGCAGTTCTTC
TRBV5-8	TRBJ1-1	few	TRBD1	CASSPGQDNTEAFF	TGTGCCAGCAGCCCCGGACAGGACAACACTGAAGCTTTCTTT